Included here is one T cell receptor beta chain sequence, with context. These data come from a study of intratumoral heterogeneity in liver cancer. About the research overall: Most patients were male, with a median age of roughly 66 years.

Trimming stripped 0 bases from V and 1 base from J, with 10 bases between. Germline-derived CDR1 and CDR2 are SGHDT and YYEEEE. The CDR3 has 15 residues. Here immunoSEQ multiplex PCR was the method, and the copy in TCRdb shows in-frame clones only, minus some. Of just over 20,000 clones listed, around 67% are singletons. This clonotype was obtained from a woman in her 70s with hepatocellular carcinoma. Here the sequenced sample was tumor-adjacent normal tissue, taken before any cancer treatment. This rearrangement joins TRBV5-6 to TRBJ2-5, with D perhaps TRBD1 (5 bases). The DNA of the CDR3 is TGTGCCAGCAGCTTGGGGCAGGGTTCCCAAGAGACCCAGTACTTC. Amino acid sequence: CASSLGQGSQETQYF.